Listed here is a single T cell receptor (beta chain). Its antigen is unidentified. This specimen comes from a study of blood T cells in healthy people across ages. Overall study results and limits: Researchers deemed the diversity estimates from one million T cells underestimates.

Combining a sample-barcoded 5' primer with a J-beta primer mix, a second PCR ran for roughly 7 to 11 cycles. Each CDR3 protein gets one entry after TCRdb re-called the 5' RACE reads with MiXCR. The sample holds more than 650,000 distinct CDR3 sequences, about 26% seen once. The CDR3 sequence is 15 residues long. The V gene's germline CDR1 is SGDLS and CDR2 YYNGEE. Trimming removed 2 bases from V and 1 base from J; junction bases left unmatched: 4. These data are also associated with another study on T cells of mothers and their children.

The J gene is TRBJ2-3, the V gene TRBV9; 7 nucleotides line up with TRBD2. Sequencing was done on a sample of blood. The sequence was collected from a boy aged 5-17 years in good health. CDR3 protein: CASSVTSFGTDTQYF. Here the CDR3 DNA reads TGTGCCAGCAGCGTGACTAGCTTCGGCACAGATACGCAGTATTTT.